The rows below give T cell receptor beta chains drawn from one sample of a study of blood T cell repertoires in COVID-19. Produced via immunoSEQ multiplex PCR; TCRdb's table is partial and in-frame only. The sample has over 400,000 clones; roughly 85% are singletons. The specimen was peripheral blood. All receptors come from a human donor in a cohort sampled during active COVID-19. Both conserved end residues are part of each CDR3. D genes are given only for firm matches. A clone size is listed for some rows: how often the clone was seen (once, few, many), or a class if it is expanded.

J	D	size	V	CDR3	DNA
TRBJ2-3	-	once	TRBV15	CATSREHLGTRGDTQYF	TGTGCCACCAGCAGAGAACACCTAGGTACTCGGGGAGATACGCAGTATTTT
TRBJ2-3	TRBD2	-	TRBV19	CASRTGTSGSDTQYF	TGTGCCAGTAGAACCGGGACTAGCGGCTCAGATACGCAGTATTTT
TRBJ1-6	-	-	TRBV6-6	CASIPGGNSPLHF	TGTGCCAGCATTCCAGGAGGTAATTCACCCCTCCACTTT
TRBJ2-7	-	-	TRBV19	CASTSGHSFYEQYF	TGTGCCAGTACCTCGGGACATTCGTTCTACGAGCAGTACTTC
TRBJ1-1	-	-	TRBV6-6	CASSYPPDSQGTEAFF	TGTGCCAGCAGTTACCCCCCCGACTCCCAGGGCACTGAAGCTTTCTTT
TRBJ2-2	-	few	TRBV25-1	CASSERKGTSTGELFF	TGTGCCAGCAGTGAAAGGAAGGGGACAAGCACCGGGGAGCTGTTTTTT
TRBJ1-2	-	-	TRBV7-9	CDPHTGGQNYGYTF	TGTGATCCCCATACTGGAGGACAGAACTATGGCTACACCTTC
TRBJ1-2	-	-	TRBV30	CAEAEGYTF	TGTGCTGAGGCGGAAGGCTACACCTTC
TRBJ1-2	-	-	TRBV7-9	CASSGGSYGYTF	TGTGCTTCGTCTGGGGGGTCCTATGGCTACACCTTC
TRBJ2-7	-	-	TRBV11-2	CASSITAEQYF	TGTGCCAGCAGCATAACAGCCGAGCAGTACTTC
TRBJ2-7	-	once	TRBV9	CASSPDVVSYEQYF	TGTGCCAGCAGCCCAGATGTGGTGTCCTACGAGCAGTACTTC
TRBJ2-7	TRBD1	few	TRBV7-8	CASSLGVGQGSYEQYF	TGTGCCAGCAGCTTAGGAGTGGGACAGGGTAGCTACGAGCAGTACTTC
TRBJ2-7	TRBD2	-	TRBV7-3	CASSLGPSGSYYEQYF	TGTGCCAGCAGCTTGGGTCCAAGCGGGAGTTACTACGAGCAGTACTTC
TRBJ1-1	-	-	TRBV7-9	CASSFGERGTEAFF	TGTGCCAGCAGCTTCGGCGAACGGGGCACTGAAGCTTTCTTT
TRBJ1-2	-	-	TRBV24-1	CATSDPRAGGQGNGYTF	TGTGCCACCAGTGATCCGCGCGCGGGGGGGCAGGGGAATGGCTACACCTTC
TRBJ2-7	-	-	TRBV12-5	CASGLVIRLEYEQYF	TGTGCTAGTGGTTTGGTAATTCGTTTGGAGTACGAGCAGTACTTC
TRBJ2-1	TRBD1	-	TRBV28	CASSLSGGTYNEQFF	TGTGCCAGCAGTTTATCAGGGGGCACCTACAATGAGCAGTTCTTC
TRBJ1-5	-	-	TRBV4-2	CASSQEIGSGVGQPQHF	TGTGCCAGCAGCCAAGAAATAGGTTCGGGGGTAGGACAGCCCCAGCATTTT
TRBJ2-7	-	-	TRBV7-2	CASVAAGGPYEQYF	TGTGCCAGCGTCGCTGCGGGCGGACCCTACGAGCAGTACTTC
TRBJ2-6	-	-	TRBV5-1	CASAIPRSGANVLTF	TGCGCCAGCGCTATCCCGAGATCTGGGGCCAACGTCCTGACTTTC
TRBJ1-2	TRBD1	-	TRBV6-6	CASSYSPTGESTGYTF	TGTGCCAGCAGTTACTCGCCCACAGGGGAGTCGACCGGCTACACCTTC
TRBJ2-7	TRBD2	-	TRBV7-2	CASSPDILAGGPSNEQYF	TGTGCCAGCAGCCCCGACATACTAGCGGGAGGGCCTTCAAATGAGCAGTACTTC
TRBJ2-7	TRBD2	-	TRBV7-2	CASSLGGSRDEQYF	TGTGCCAGCAGCTTAGGCGGGAGTAGGGACGAGCAGTACTTC
TRBJ1-6	-	-	TRBV7-8	CASSSQVLTSPLHF	TGTGCCAGCAGCTCACAGGTTCTTACTTCACCCCTCCACTTT
TRBJ1-4	TRBD1	-	TRBV11-2	CASSLVGGQGYEKLFF	TGTGCCAGCAGCTTAGTAGGGGGACAGGGGTATGAAAAACTGTTTTTT
TRBJ2-1	TRBD2	-	TRBV7-9	CASSLVERERPFNEQFF	TGTGCCAGCAGCTTAGTTGAGCGGGAAAGGCCCTTCAATGAGCAGTTCTTC
TRBJ2-3	-	-	TRBV10-3	CAIRIDPWRGDTQYF	TGTGCCATCAGAATAGACCCCTGGAGGGGAGATACGCAGTATTTT
TRBJ1-1	-	-	TRBV29-1	CSVHLNTEAFF	TGCAGCGTTCACTTGAACACTGAAGCTTTCTTT
TRBJ1-1	-	few	TRBV11-1	CASSPGGRSTEAFF	TGTGCCAGCAGCCCGGGGGGACGGAGCACTGAAGCTTTCTTT
TRBJ2-7	TRBD2	-	TRBV7-3	CASSVGLAGYYEQYF	TGTGCCAGCAGCGTAGGACTAGCGGGGTACTACGAGCAGTACTTC
TRBJ2-7	-	-	TRBV6-6	CASSVTRTGDEQYF	TGTGCCAGCAGTGTGACTAGAACCGGCGACGAGCAGTACTTC
TRBJ1-2	-	-	TRBV3-1/TRBV3-2	CASSPSRGGYTF	TGTGCCAGCAGCCCAAGCCGGGGGGGCTACACCTTC
TRBJ2-7	-	-	TRBV5-4	CASSLGQGGAYEQYF	TGTGCCAGCAGCTTGGGCCAGGGGGGTGCCTACGAGCAGTACTTC
TRBJ2-2	TRBD1	-	TRBV6-5	CASSPTGENTGELFF	TGTGCCAGCAGTCCGACAGGGGAAAACACCGGGGAGCTGTTTTTT
TRBJ1-5	TRBD1	few	TRBV4-1	CASSQVQGAQPQHF	TGCGCCAGCAGCCAAGTCCAGGGGGCGCAGCCCCAGCATTTT
TRBJ1-1	-	-	TRBV28	CASSPLGRTEAFF	TGTGCCAGCAGTCCCCTCGGTCGAACTGAAGCTTTCTTT
TRBJ2-3	TRBD1	-	TRBV5-5	CASSLGVDRVADTQYF	TGTGCCAGCAGCTTGGGGGTGGACAGGGTGGCAGATACGCAGTATTTT
TRBJ1-1	-	once	TRBV19	CASSIERANTEAFF	TGTGCCAGTAGTATAGAGAGGGCGAACACTGAAGCTTTCTTT
TRBJ1-1	-	-	TRBV7-3	CASSLNGIVDTEAFF	TGTGCCAGCAGCTTAAACGGGATTGTGGACACTGAAGCTTTCTTT
TRBJ1-2	TRBD1	few	TRBV27	CASSVDREGYGYTF	TGTGCCAGCAGTGTCGACAGGGAAGGCTATGGCTACACCTTC
TRBJ2-7	TRBD1	-	TRBV7-9	CASSFTGTDEQYF	TGTGCCAGCAGCTTCACCGGGACAGATGAGCAGTACTTC
TRBJ1-6	-	-	TRBV25-1	CASSEYSGFPYNSPLHF	TGTGCCAGCAGTGAATATTCCGGTTTCCCCTATAATTCACCCCTCCACTTT
TRBJ2-7	-	-	TRBV14	CASSRGWGGGSDEQYF	TGTGCCAGCAGCCGCGGATGGGGCGGGGGCTCAGACGAGCAGTACTTC
TRBJ2-7	TRBD2	-	TRBV3-1/TRBV3-2	CASSQPGEGLGEQYF	TGTGCCAGCAGCCAACCGGGGGAGGGCCTTGGGGAGCAGTACTTC
TRBJ2-3	-	-	TRBV7-8	CASSLAQGDTQYF	TGTGCCAGCAGCTTAGCGCAGGGAGATACGCAGTATTTT
TRBJ1-1	-	-	TRBV9	CASSARRGNTEAFF	TGTGCCAGCAGCGCTCGGAGGGGGAACACTGAAGCTTTCTTT
TRBJ2-3	-	-	TRBV7-3	CASSLVSVTDTQYF	TGTGCCAGCAGCTTAGTCAGCGTGACAGATACGCAGTATTTT